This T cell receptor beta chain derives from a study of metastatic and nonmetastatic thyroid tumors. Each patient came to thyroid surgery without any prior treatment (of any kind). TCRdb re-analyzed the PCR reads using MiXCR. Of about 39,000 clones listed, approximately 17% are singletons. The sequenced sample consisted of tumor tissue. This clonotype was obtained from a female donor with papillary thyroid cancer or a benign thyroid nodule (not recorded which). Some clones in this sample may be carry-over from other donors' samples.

The CDR3 loop is CASSFWCELFF. The DNA for the CDR3 is TGTGCCAGCAGCTTTTGGTGTGAGCTGTTTTTT. The chain is built from TRBV7-9 and TRBJ2-2; D remains unclear. Per the germline V gene, CDR1 is SEHNR and CDR2 is FQNEAQ (reference sequence). The CDR3 spans 11 residues. V was shortened by 3 bases and J by 11 bases, with 7 bases between the two germline ends.